This is a list of T cell receptor beta chains from one sample in a study of identical twins. One entry per CDR3 protein results from TCRdb running MiXCR on the 5' RACE reads. The table has 200,000 to 300,000 distinct CDR3 sequences, around 7% seen once. These data were also reused for a study on yellow fever vaccine responses in identical twins.

The specimen was memory (CD45RO+) T cells sorted from blood. Receptor source: a woman between 18 and 29 years old in good health. The CDR3 runs from the conserved cysteine through the conserved F or W. Each record gives: CDR3 DNA, CDR3 protein, J gene, D gene, V gene, clone size. The D gene is left open where the match is weak. Clone size is shown for a subset of rows, as once, few, many or a class of expanded clone.

TGTGCCAGCAGCGAACTAGCGGGGGTTGTAGGGGAGACCCAGTACTTC | CASSELAGVVGETQYF | TRBJ2-5 | TRBD2 | TRBV9 | few
TGTGCCAGCAGGCTAGGGGGCTCCAATGAGCAGTTCTTC | CASRLGGSNEQFF | TRBJ2-1 | TRBD1 | TRBV7-9 | few
TGTGCCAGCAGCCAAGCCCGAGGGAGGGAGCTGTTTTTT | CASSQARGRELFF | TRBJ2-2 | NA | TRBV3-1 | NA
TGTGCCAGCAGCCAAAGGAGACTAGCGGGGGATACGCAGTATTTT | CASSQRRLAGDTQYF | TRBJ2-3 | TRBD2 | TRBV7-8 | few
TGTGCCAGCAGTGAAGGTCCAGGGGCCCAAGAGACCCAGTACTTC | CASSEGPGAQETQYF | TRBJ2-5 | NA | TRBV2 | NA
TGTGCCAGCAGTATCGCCCAGGGTTACAATGAGCAGTTCTTC | CASSIAQGYNEQFF | TRBJ2-1 | NA | TRBV12-3/TRBV12-4 | many
TGTGCCAGCAGCTTTTCTGATAGAGAGACCCAGTACTTC | CASSFSDRETQYF | TRBJ2-5 | NA | TRBV5-6 | few
TGTGCCAGCAGCTATTCGACCGGGGGGATGAACACCATATATTTT | CASSYSTGGMNTIYF | TRBJ1-3 | NA | TRBV28 | NA
TGTGCCAGCAGCCAAGAAAGGGAATTGAATCAGCCCCAGCATTTT | CASSQERELNQPQHF | TRBJ1-5 | NA | TRBV14 | many
TGTGCCAGCAGCTCCTCGGGACAGGGCGGCATTCAGTACTTC | CASSSSGQGGIQYF | TRBJ2-4 | TRBD1 | TRBV9 | NA
TGTGCCAGCAGCTTGGTTGGCAGCCAAGAGACCCAGTACTTC | CASSLVGSQETQYF | TRBJ2-5 | NA | TRBV5-5 | NA
TGTGCCAGCAGCCGACAGACCGTTGGCTATGGCTACACCTTC | CASSRQTVGYGYTF | TRBJ1-2 | NA | TRBV28 | NA
TGTGCCAGCAGCTTGGCGTCAGGGGAATTAAATGAGCAGTTCTTC | CASSLASGELNEQFF | TRBJ2-1 | NA | TRBV5-5 | many
TGCAGTGCTGGGGTTGAGACCCAGTACTTC | CSAGVETQYF | TRBJ2-5 | NA | TRBV20-1 | many
TGCAGCGTTGAGACCTTGGGACAGACGAACACCGGGGAGCTGTTTTTT | CSVETLGQTNTGELFF | TRBJ2-2 | TRBD1 | TRBV29-1 | many
TGTGCCAGCAGTCGGTCGGGGACGCTTTCCTACGAGCAGTACTTC | CASSRSGTLSYEQYF | TRBJ2-7 | NA | TRBV5-6 | NA
TGTGCCACCAGTCCACGCCGGACAGGGATGGGCTATGGCTACACCTTC | CATSPRRTGMGYGYTF | TRBJ1-2 | TRBD1 | TRBV24-1 | many
TGTGCCAGCAGCGTATGGCCCAACACCGGGGAGCTGTTTTTT | CASSVWPNTGELFF | TRBJ2-2 | NA | TRBV9 | many
TGTGCCAGCAGCGTAGTGGTTAGCGCCAATGAGCAGTTCTTC | CASSVVVSANEQFF | TRBJ2-1 | NA | TRBV9 | NA
TGTGCCAGCAGTTCCCAGAGCGGGGCTACCTACGAGCAGTACTTC | CASSSQSGATYEQYF | TRBJ2-7 | TRBD2 | TRBV7-2 | NA
TGTGCCAGCAGTTTAGGAGGGGCCGCAGATACGCAGTATTTT | CASSLGGAADTQYF | TRBJ2-3 | NA | TRBV28 | few
TGTGCCAGCACCAGACTAGTTTTGGGGACAGATACGCAGTATTTT | CASTRLVLGTDTQYF | TRBJ2-3 | NA | TRBV7-6 | few
TGCAGTGCTAGAGGACAGGCCGTGAACACTGAAGCTTTCTTT | CSARGQAVNTEAFF | TRBJ1-1 | NA | TRBV20-1 | NA
TGTGCCAGCTCACCAGTTGTGTTGTACAATGAGCAGTTCTTC | CASSPVVLYNEQFF | TRBJ2-1 | NA | TRBV18 | NA
TGCGCCAGCAGCTTGGGGGCGGACACCGGGGAGCTGTTTTTT | CASSLGADTGELFF | TRBJ2-2 | NA | TRBV5-1 | many
TGTGCCAGCAGTCGATCCTCTAGCGGGGGGGGAGATAATGAGCAGTTCTTC | CASSRSSSGGGDNEQFF | TRBJ2-1 | TRBD2 | TRBV6-1 | NA